The 32 T cell receptor beta chains reported below all come from one sample, sequenced in a study of neurological immune-mediated disorders. TCRdb processed the 5' RACE reads anew with MiXCR; each CDR3 protein has one entry. The table shows about 55,000 distinct CDR3 sequences, with around 4.2% occurring only once. Sequenced: PBMCs. Receptor source: a man aged 50-59 years with multiple sclerosis.

This clonotype came up many times. The chain combines TRBV4-1 with TRBJ2-2; 13 bases are a match to TRBD2. V shed 3 bases, J shed 6 bases, and the junction held 4 bases outside the gene matches. The CDR3 is 16 residues long. Per germline, CDR1 MGHRA and CDR2 YSYEKL. The CDR3 DNA reads as TGCGCCAGCAGCCAGAGTACTAGCGGGAGGGCCGGGGAGCTGTTTTTT. Its translation: CASSQSTSGRAGELFF.

This clonotype has ten or more counts. The chain couples TRBV6-2 or TRBV6-3 to TRBJ2-5; 8 bases are a match to TRBD2. The V segment lost 4 bases and the J segment 5 bases; nucleotides outside the gene matches: 3. CDR3 length: 13 residues. Germline assignment: CDR1 MNHEY and CDR2 SVGEGT. The CDR3 spells CASSSGGRETQYF. The CDR3, as DNA: TGTGCCAGCAGTTCCGGCGGGAGGGAGACCCAGTACTTC.

This clonotype occurred many times. The rearrangement uses TRBV11-2 and TRBJ2-3, with D maybe TRBD1 (5 bases). CDR1 and CDR2 (germline): SGHAT, FQNNGV. This CDR3 is built from 17 residues. Trimming removed 1 base from V and 3 bases from J, with 17 bases in between. For the CDR3, the DNA is TGTGCCAGCAGCTTAGGTCAGGGCATCTCCCTAACAGATACGCAGTATTTT. Protein sequence: CASSLGQGISLTDTQYF.

This clonotype has at least ten counts. V and J are TRBV20-1 and TRBJ2-5; 9 nucleotides line up with TRBD1. CDR1 and CDR2 (germline): DFQATT, SNEGSKA (reference sequence). After removal of 6 bases from V and 5 bases from J, the junction contained 7 bases not matched to a gene. This CDR3 spans 13 amino acids. This CDR3 is CSAIQGADETQYF. In DNA, the CDR3 is TGCAGTGCCATACAGGGGGCAGACGAGACCCAGTACTTC.

In its sample, this clonotype was seen many times. This chain uses TRBV7-8 with TRBJ2-7; the match to TRBD2 covers 8 bases. Germline CDR1 is SGHVS and CDR2 is FQNEAQ. The length of the CDR3 is 16 residues. V trimming: 3 bases; J trimming: 2 bases; junction bases outside the gene matches: 9. CDR3 DNA sequence: TGTGCCAGCAGCTTGAAGGGACCGGGAGGGCCCTACGAGCAGTACTTC. Amino acids: CASSLKGPGGPYEQYF.

This clonotype has at least ten counts. The rearrangement links TRBV5-1 to TRBJ2-2; no firm D call. V lost 3 bases to trimming and J lost 2 bases, with 8 bases between them. Germline CDR1 SGHRS, CDR2 YFSETQ. This CDR3 is built from 14 residues. CDR3 DNA: TGCGCCAGCAGCTCGAGTGTAAACACCGGGGAGCTGTTTTTT. Amino acids: CASSSSVNTGELFF. Drawing the rest from reference TRBV5-1 and TRBJ2-2, the complete variable domain is KAGVTQTPRYLIKTRGQQVTLSCSPISGHRSVSWYQQTPGQGLQFLFEYFSETQRNKGNFPGRFSGRQFSNSRSEMNVSTLELGDSALYLCASSSSVNTGELFFGEGSRLTVL.

As concerns this clonotype: A read error may explain this, as a much larger clone is one base away. The V gene is TRBV5-6, the J gene TRBJ1-2; TRBD1 might be the D (6 bases). Trimming pared 5 bases from V and 4 bases from J, leaving 21 bases between. Germline-derived CDR1 and CDR2 are SGHDT and YYEEEE. This CDR3 contains 16 residues. DNA for the CDR3: TGTGCCAGCAGTATACTCCGGGACATGTTCGCCTATGGCTACACCTTC. Translation gives CASSILRDMFAYGYTF.

This clonotype was seen ten or more times. The V gene is TRBV4-1, the J gene TRBJ2-5; 9 bases match TRBD2. The CDR3 extends over 15 amino acids. The J segment lost 5 bases and the V segment lost 2 bases, leaving 6 bases of the junction unmatched. CDR1 and CDR2 (germline): MGHRA, YSYEKL. The chain's CDR3 is CASSQIAGDRETQYF. The CDR3 DNA reads as TGCGCCAGCAGCCAAATAGCGGGAGACAGGGAGACCCAGTACTTC.

At least ten counts were recorded for this clonotype. The chain links TRBV6-4 to TRBJ2-7; D call uncertain. The CDR3 spans 13 residues. Germline CDR1 is MRHNA and CDR2 is SNTAGT. The V gene lost 2 bases and the J gene lost 7 bases, with 12 bases spanning the gap. CDR3 amino acids: CASSDGPAREQYF. CDR3 in DNA: TGTGCCAGCAGTGACGGACCTGCGAGGGAGCAGTACTTC.

This clonotype was found many times. A much larger clone sits a single nucleotide away, making a read error possible. The chain has TRBV20-1 and TRBJ2-1, with TRBD2 as a possible D gene (5 bases). The CDR3 runs to 15 residues. V dropped 6 bases and J dropped 1 base, with 16 bases sitting between them. The germline CDR1 and CDR2 sequences are DFQATT and SNEGSKA (reference sequence). CDR3 protein: CSAGDVRRSYNEQFF. CDR3 nucleotides: TGCAGTGCCGGGGATGTGCGGAGATCCTACAATGAGCAGTTCTTC.

This clonotype appeared many times. This rearrangement joins TRBV20-1 to TRBJ2-3, with D unresolved. The V gene's germline CDR1 is DFQATT and CDR2 SNEGSKA (reference sequence). The CDR3 is 12 amino acids. The ends were cut back, 2 bases at V and 5 bases at J, with 8 bases in the middle. The CDR3 DNA reads TGCAGTGCTAGACAACTTATAGATACGCAGTATTTT. This codes for CSARQLIDTQYF.

Many counts were recorded for this clonotype. The junction departs from germline at one end; a sequencing error may be responsible. V gene TRBV29-1 combines with J gene TRBJ1-6, with 10 nucleotides matching TRBD1. The germline gives CDR1 SQVTM, CDR2 ANQGSEA. The CDR3 totals 13 residues. CDR3 region: CSVGGTGDSPLNF. The CDR3, as DNA: TGCAGCGTTGGAGGGACAGGGGATTCACCCCTCAACTTT. Full variable domain (rest looked up from reference TRBV29-1 and TRBJ1-6): SAVISQKPSRDICQRGTSLTIQCQVDSQVTMMFWYRQQPGQSLTLIATANQGSEATYESGFVIDKFPISRPNLTFSTLTVSNMSPEDSSIYLCSVGGTGDSPLNFGNGTRLTVT.

There are a few counts of this clonotype. The chain joins TRBV20-1 to TRBJ1-1, with a weak D call TRBD1 (5 bases). Per germline, CDR1 DFQATT and CDR2 SNEGSKA (reference sequence). V lost 6 bases, J lost 3 bases, and 11 bases lay in between. The CDR3 is 12 residues long. The CDR3, as DNA: TGCAGTGCACAGGACGGCTACACTGAAGCTTTCTTT. The encoded protein is CSAQDGYTEAFF.

Of note for this clonotype: Sequence at one end of the junction differs from germline and may be a read error. This chain links TRBV6-6 with TRBJ1-5; TRBD1 matches 7 bases. This CDR3 comprises 15 residues. Germline CDR1 and CDR2: MNHNY and SVGAGI (reference sequence). Here the CDR3 reads CASSYEGTDNQPQNF. The CDR3 DNA sequence: TGTGCCAGCAGTTACGAAGGGACAGACAATCAGCCCCAGAATTTT.

This clonotype was seen repeatedly, ten times or more. The rearrangement joins TRBV7-2 to TRBJ1-1; 7 nucleotides match TRBD1. The CDR3 is 15 amino acids. Germline lookup yields CDR1 SGHTA and CDR2 FQGNSA. Unmatched junction bases numbered 13, after V lost 2 bases and J lost 10 bases. The CDR3 DNA reads as TGTGCCAGCAGCTTACGGGACGCGCCGACAGGGACAGCTTTCTTT. Its translation is CASSLRDAPTGTAFF. Drawing the rest from reference TRBV7-2 and TRBJ1-1, the complete variable domain is GAGVSQSPSNKVTEKGKDVELRCDPISGHTALYWYRQSLGQGLEFLIYFQGNSAPDKSGLPSDRFSAERTGGSVSTLTIQRTQQEDSAVYLCASSLRDAPTGTAFFGQGTRLTVV.

This clonotype was observed at least ten times. V is TRBV6-6 and J is TRBJ2-1; D assignment may be TRBD1 or TRBD2 (5 bases each). This CDR3 contains 17 residues. Germline V gene data show CDR1 as MNHNY and CDR2 as SVGAGI (reference sequence). V gave up 5 bases and J gave up 0 bases, with 17 bases separating them. In DNA, the CDR3 is TGTGCCAGCAGTCAAGAAACGGGGCCTCCCTCCTACAATGAGCAGTTCTTC. As protein: CASSQETGPPSYNEQFF.

There are many counts of this clonotype. The chain couples TRBV7-9 to TRBJ1-6; D call uncertain. The CDR3 sequence is 13 residues long. The V and J ends lost 5 bases and 7 bases respectively, with 9 bases between them. Germline V lookup: CDR1 SEHNR, CDR2 FQNEAQ (reference sequence). This CDR3 is CASSQERNSPLHF. The DNA of the CDR3 is TGTGCCAGCAGCCAAGAAAGGAATTCACCCCTCCACTTT. The variable domain in full, completed from reference TRBV7-9 and TRBJ1-6, reads DTGVSQNPRHKITKRGQNVTFRCDPISEHNRLYWYRQTLGQGPEFLTYFQNEAQLEKSRLLSDRFSAERPKGSFSTLEIQRTEQGDSAMYLCASSQERNSPLHFGNGTRLTVT.

This clonotype was found many times. The V gene is TRBV15, the J gene TRBJ1-5, with D perhaps TRBD1 (6 bases). The CDR3 contains 14 residues. With 4 bases removed from V and 4 bases from J, the gap between germline ends came to 11 bases. In germline, CDR1 is LNHNV, CDR2 YYDKDF (reference sequence). CDR3 sequence reads: CATSIDRFNQPQHF. The CDR3 coding sequence is TGTGCCACCAGCATTGACAGGTTTAATCAGCCCCAGCATTTT. The complete variable domain, with remaining parts taken from reference TRBV15 and TRBJ1-5, reads DAMVIQNPRYQVTQFGKPVTLSCSQTLNHNVMYWYQQKSSQAPKLLFHYYDKDFNNEADTPDNFQSRRPNTSFCFLDIRSPGLGDTAMYLCATSIDRFNQPQHFGDGTRLSIL.

This clonotype has ten or more counts. The chain employs TRBV7-9 and TRBJ2-3; TRBD2 matches 8 bases. Germline V gene lookup returns CDR1 SEHNR and CDR2 FQNEAQ (reference sequence). The CDR3 is made up of 14 amino acids. V lost 4 bases, J lost 6 bases, and 6 bases stayed unmatched. CDR3 in DNA: TGTGCCAGCAGCTCAAGCGGGAGTGTGGATACGCAGTATTTT. This codes for CASSSSGSVDTQYF.

This clonotype was observed a handful of times. V and J are TRBV20-1 and TRBJ1-2; D perhaps matches TRBD1 (5 bases). V was trimmed by 1 base and J by 4 bases, leaving 13 bases between them. The length of the CDR3 is 14 residues. In germline, CDR1 is DFQATT, CDR2 SNEGSKA (reference sequence). This CDR3 is CSARVGQGGYGYTF. CDR3 DNA sequence: TGCAGTGCTAGAGTCGGGCAGGGAGGCTATGGCTACACCTTC.

In this sample, this clonotype turned up many times. V is TRBV10-3 and J is TRBJ2-1, with 8 bases matching TRBD1. This CDR3 spans 15 amino acids. J lost 5 bases, V lost 4 bases, and 7 bases had no gene match. Germline V gives CDR1 ENHRY, CDR2 SYGVKD. CDR3 DNA sequence: TGTGCCATCAGTGTAAGAGGGACAGGAAACAATGAGCAGTTCTTC. It encodes CAISVRGTGNNEQFF.

The chain has TRBV10-2 and TRBJ2-7; 9 bases align to TRBD1. J gave up 1 base and V 4 bases, and 14 bases lay outside the gene matches. CDR1 is WSHSY and CDR2 is SAAADI in the germline V gene. The CDR3 spans 18 residues. As DNA, the CDR3 is TGCGCCAGCAGTGTTATTCGGGGACAGGGCCCCTCGTCCTACGAGCAGTACTTC. As protein: CASSVIRGQGPSSYEQYF.

Ten or more counts support this clonotype. The chain links TRBV20-1 to TRBJ2-1; 10 bases are a match to TRBD2. J lost 3 bases, V lost 3 bases, and 14 bases had no gene match. CDR3 length: 18 amino acids. Germline V gene lookup returns CDR1 DFQATT and CDR2 SNEGSKA (reference sequence). In DNA, the CDR3 is TGCAGTGCTAGGATACTTAAAAAAGCGGGGGGGGACTACAATGAGCAGTTCTTC. Protein sequence: CSARILKKAGGDYNEQFF.

This clonotype was detected many times. The chain has TRBV12-3 or TRBV12-4 and TRBJ2-7; D possibly matches TRBD1 or TRBD2 (5 bases each). The CDR3 covers 13 residues. The V and J ends lost 5 bases and 6 bases respectively, with 14 bases between them. CDR3 in DNA: TGTGCCAGCAGTCACCGGGGCGTACCCGAGCAGTACTTC. Residues: CASSHRGVPEQYF.

This clonotype was observed many times. CDR3 amino acids: CASSSDRTVWVGYTF. The DNA for the CDR3 is TGTGCCAGCAGCTCAGACAGGACAGTCTGGGTTGGCTACACCTTC. This chain connects TRBV7-2 to TRBJ1-2; D may be TRBD1 (6 bases). V was shortened by 4 bases and J by 7 bases, with 19 bases between the two germline ends. CDR3 length: 15 residues. The V gene's germline CDR1 is SGHTA and CDR2 FQGNSA. The whole variable domain, remainder taken from reference TRBV7-2 and TRBJ1-2, is GAGVSQSPSNKVTEKGKDVELRCDPISGHTALYWYRQSLGQGLEFLIYFQGNSAPDKSGLPSDRFSAERTGGSVSTLTIQRTQQEDSAVYLCASSSDRTVWVGYTFGSGTRLTVV.

This clonotype was found a few times. The chain combines TRBV5-1 with TRBJ2-1, with unresolved D. Germline values: CDR1 SGHRS, CDR2 YFSETQ. The CDR3 spans 12 residues. V shed 5 bases and J shed 5 bases, with 8 bases lying between them. DNA of the CDR3: TGCGCCAGCAGATTAAGGGACAATGAGCAGTTCTTC. Translated: CASRLRDNEQFF.

This clonotype was recorded at least ten times. The V call is TRBV24-1, the J call TRBJ2-2, with 9 bases matching TRBD2. V shed 7 bases, J shed 6 bases, and the junction held 5 bases outside the gene matches. CDR3 size: 14 residues. Germline CDR1 and CDR2: KGHDR and SFDVKD. CDR3 in amino acids: CATRHSGGSGELFF. The CDR3 DNA is TGTGCCACCAGACATAGCGGGGGCTCCGGGGAGCTGTTTTTT.

The sample holds many counts of this clonotype. In DNA form, the CDR3 reads TGCGCCAGCCAGGACTGGACTAACTATGGCTACACCTTC. Protein: CASQDWTNYGYTF. V and J are TRBV10-2 and TRBJ1-2; no reliable D call. The CDR3 loop spans 13 amino acids. V shed 8 bases and J shed 0 bases, with 10 bases lying between them. Germline assignment: CDR1 WSHSY and CDR2 SAAADI.

The V gene is TRBV29-1, the J gene TRBJ2-5; tentatively, D is TRBD1 (6 bases). Trimming shortened V by 3 bases and J by 4 bases, and 15 bases separated the two germline ends. The germline gives CDR1 SQVTM, CDR2 ANQGSEA. CDR3 length: 14 amino acids. The CDR3 is CSVESGQRLETQYF. In nucleotides, the CDR3 is TGCAGCGTTGAGTCCGGACAGCGACTAGAGACCCAGTACTTC.

This clonotype was counted at least ten times. This chain connects TRBV6-5 to TRBJ2-1; 7 nucleotides match TRBD2. The CDR3 length is 13 residues. Germline V CDR1 and CDR2: MNHEY, SVGAGI. Trimming removed 6 bases from V and 10 bases from J; junction bases left unmatched: 9. CDR3 bases: TGTGCCAGCAGCTCCCCCCCGGGACTAGAGCAGTTCTTC. Protein product: CASSSPPGLEQFF.

This chain links TRBV20-1 with TRBJ1-2; D unclear. Germline lookup yields CDR1 DFQATT and CDR2 SNEGSKA (reference sequence). V gave up 4 bases and J gave up 8 bases, with 23 bases separating them. The CDR3 covers 15 residues. This chain's CDR3 is CSATLPGPRGGGYTF. Written as DNA, the CDR3 is TGCAGTGCTACCCTCCCGGGCCCCCGGGGTGGAGGCTACACCTTC.

This clonotype was counted at least ten times. The V gene is TRBV20-1, the J gene TRBJ2-7; TRBD2 matches at 10 bases. The CDR3 consists of 15 residues. V shed 1 base and J 4 bases; nucleotides not matched to a gene: 7. Germline CDR1 and CDR2: DFQATT and SNEGSKA (reference sequence). DNA for the CDR3: TGCAGTGCTAGAGTAGTCACTAGCGGGATTTACGAGCAGTACTTC. It is translated as CSARVVTSGIYEQYF.